These T cell receptor beta chains were read from a single sample in a study of blood T cell repertoires in COVID-19. Using immunoSEQ multiplex PCR, the repertoire was profiled, and TCRdb retains in-frame clones only, with some absent. The sample has about 81,000 clones; around 88% are singletons. Sample: peripheral blood. The receptors were sampled from a human donor in a cohort sampled during active COVID-19. Each CDR3 is given without its conserved first and last residue. D genes are given only for firm matches.

j_call | v_call | d_call | cdr3_aa
TRBJ1-1 | TRBV18 | TRBD1 | ASSPSGGAGTEAF
TRBJ1-1 | TRBV4-3 | . | ASSPGQTNTEAF
TRBJ2-7 | TRBV11-2 | . | ASSPRRAPAHEQY
TRBJ1-1 | TRBV6-6 | . | AISLGSTEAF
TRBJ2-7 | TRBV28 | TRBD2 | ASRPPGTSGEQY
TRBJ2-3 | TRBV5-1 | TRBD2 | ASSRLAEATDTQY
TRBJ2-1 | TRBV4-3 | . | ASSQEGGNEQF
TRBJ1-1 | TRBV12-3/TRBV12-4 | TRBD1 | ASTRTGEAF
TRBJ2-1 | TRBV20-1 | . | SAYSYNEQF
TRBJ2-7 | TRBV10-2 | . | ASSEMGASAYEQY
TRBJ1-4 | TRBV7-2 | TRBD1 | ASSHRGGKLF
TRBJ2-7 | TRBV4-2 | . | ASSQAGLLEQY
TRBJ1-5 | TRBV6-2/TRBV6-3 | TRBD1 | ASSSTGNNQPQH
TRBJ2-3 | TRBV6-5 | . | ASSSATDTQY
TRBJ2-7 | TRBV30 | . | AWSGDISYEQY
TRBJ1-2 | TRBV28 | TRBD1 | ATSGQGAHGYT
TRBJ1-1 | TRBV28 | . | ASSNQPGRVNTEAF
TRBJ2-1 | TRBV14 | . | ASSQERGVINNEQF
TRBJ1-4 | TRBV28 | TRBD1 | ASSQPTGFEKLF
TRBJ2-1 | TRBV4-3 | TRBD2 | ASSQFRTSGEQF
TRBJ2-3 | TRBV6-2/TRBV6-3 | TRBD2 | ASSYPHRGGQDTQY
TRBJ1-1 | TRBV6-6 | . | ASSQQGGDTEAF
TRBJ2-2 | TRBV7-2 | TRBD1 | ASRAGTGITGELF
TRBJ2-7 | TRBV29-1 | TRBD1 | SAGTGVSSYEQY
TRBJ2-1 | TRBV6-5 | . | ASTRQDRWGEQF
TRBJ1-1 | TRBV2 | . | ASSEGQYPGAF
TRBJ2-2 | TRBV10-3 | TRBD2 | AIKTSGNTGELF
TRBJ2-7 | TRBV11-2 | TRBD1 | ASSLPLTGTGSSYEQY
TRBJ2-1 | TRBV24-1 | . | ATSDLRGGATNEQF
TRBJ2-5 | TRBV6-5 | TRBD1 | ASSLGQGGKTQY
TRBJ1-2 | TRBV9 | . | ASSLPGNYGYT
TRBJ2-5 | TRBV6-6 | TRBD1 | ATTRKTGGETQY
TRBJ2-7 | TRBV2 | . | ASSRTASYEQY
TRBJ2-5 | TRBV3-1/TRBV3-2 | TRBD2 | ASSRPGLAGQQETQY
TRBJ1-2 | TRBV27 | . | ASSGQANYGYT
TRBJ2-2 | TRBV4-1 | . | ASSQESARGNTGELF
TRBJ1-5 | TRBV15 | . | ATSRGGEPQH
TRBJ2-3 | TRBV10-1 | TRBD2 | ASSLTSGGTSSTDTQY
TRBJ2-2 | TRBV7-9 | TRBD2 | ASSWGLAGDTGELF
TRBJ1-1 | TRBV10-3 | . | AISVRRGNTEAF
TRBJ2-7 | TRBV4-3 | . | ASSQDHNRREQY
TRBJ2-5 | TRBV4-1 | TRBD2 | ASSQDPLSVAGAETQY
TRBJ2-5 | TRBV25-1 | TRBD2 | ASSERGVSYRETQY
TRBJ1-5 | TRBV5-5 | . | ASSAGHSNQPQH
TRBJ2-7 | TRBV12-3/TRBV12-4 | . | ASSLVSSEQY
TRBJ2-5 | TRBV6-6 | TRBD2 | ASILPGASGQETQY
TRBJ2-1 | TRBV27 | . | ASSFASSYNEQF
TRBJ1-2 | TRBV2 | . | ASRHLQEDGYT
TRBJ2-7 | TRBV27 | . | ASSPPGGGRYEQY
TRBJ1-3 | TRBV7-2 | TRBD1 | ASSPRTGRGSAIY
TRBJ1-2 | TRBV6-5 | . | ASSNPWGDYGYT
TRBJ2-1 | TRBV4-3 | . | ASSQGVTDWVAAYNEQF
TRBJ1-6 | TRBV11-1 | TRBD1 | ASNPGQGQSPLH
TRBJ2-1 | TRBV4-1 | TRBD1 | ASSLPQGQGAIDEQF